These 9 T cell receptor beta chains were all obtained from the same sample, sequenced in a study of T cells after yellow fever vaccination. TCRdb independently ran MiXCR on the 5' RACE reads; one entry per CDR3 protein. The sample records roughly 330,000 distinct CDR3 sequences, around 7% being singletons. The sequences come from PBMCs, collected more than 40 days after the first yellow fever vaccination. The origin of the receptors is a man between 18 and 35 years old who received the YFV17D yellow fever vaccine.

This clonotype came up a few times. The chain links TRBV11-2 to TRBJ2-1, with 7 bases fitting TRBD2. CDR3 length: 14 residues. Germline trimming cut 0 bases from V and 9 bases from J; bases unmatched to any gene: 5. CDR1 and CDR2 (germline): SGHAT, FQNNGV. The CDR3 coding sequence is TGTGCCAGCAGCTTAGATACGGGGGGAGGTGAGCAGTTCTTC. This sequence encodes CASSLDTGGGEQFF.

The CDR3 is CASSAAGAHEKLFF. For the CDR3, the DNA is TGTGCCAGCAGCGCAGCCGGGGCGCATGAAAAACTGTTTTTT. The rearrangement links TRBV12-3 or TRBV12-4 to TRBJ1-4, with D possibly TRBD1 on 5 matching bases. CDR3 length: 14 amino acids. V was clipped by 6 bases and J by 6 bases, with 14 bases between them.

This chain joins TRBV7-2 and TRBJ1-2; D is unresolved. V lost 5 bases, J lost 0 bases, and 13 bases lay in between. In germline, CDR1 is SGHTA, CDR2 FQGNSA. The CDR3 sequence is 15 residues long. Written as DNA, the CDR3 is TGTGCCAGCAGCATGTCTTCCGGGACTAACTATGGCTACACCTTC. Encoded protein: CASSMSSGTNYGYTF.

This clonotype was seen a handful of times. This chain links TRBV29-1 with TRBJ2-1; D perhaps matches TRBD2 (5 bases). Trimming removed 3 bases from V and 7 bases from J, with 19 bases in between. The germline V gene encodes CDR1 SQVTM and CDR2 ANQGSEA. The CDR3 has 15 amino acids. The CDR3 nucleotides are TGCAGCGTTGAGAGTTTCGAGGGTTCTAGGAATGAGCAGTTCTTC. Its protein is CSVESFEGSRNEQFF.

This clonotype was picked up a small number of times. The chain links TRBV6-1 to TRBJ1-2; maybe TRBD1 (5 bases). The CDR3 extends over 13 amino acids. Germline lookup yields CDR1 MNHNS and CDR2 SASEGT. V gave up 6 bases and J gave up 7 bases, with 15 bases separating them. CDR3 sequence (DNA): TGTGCCAGCAGGGGGGGAGAGGTTCTTGGCTACACCTTC. Encoded protein: CASRGGEVLGYTF.

This chain connects TRBV10-3 to TRBJ2-5, with no clear D. CDR1 is ENHRY and CDR2 is SYGVKD in the germline V gene. V was pared by 2 bases and J by 2 bases, with 12 bases between. This CDR3 has 15 amino acids. The chain's CDR3 is CAISEARAPQETQYF. CDR3 coding DNA: TGTGCCATCAGTGAGGCCCGGGCCCCACAAGAGACCCAGTACTTC.

The V and J genes are TRBV19 and TRBJ1-6; 12 bases line up with TRBD1. Germline-derived CDR1 and CDR2 are LNHDA and SQIVND (reference sequence). Trimming removed 3 bases from V and 8 bases from J; junction bases left unmatched: 2. The CDR3 is made up of 15 amino acids. The CDR3: CASSIGTGGYSPLHF. The CDR3, as DNA: TGTGCCAGTAGTATCGGGACAGGGGGCTATTCACCCCTCCACTTT.

The V gene is TRBV10-3, the J gene TRBJ1-1; 11 nucleotides align to TRBD1. J gave up 8 bases and V 4 bases, and 6 bases lay outside the gene matches. CDR3 length equals 14 residues. Germline CDR1 is ENHRY and CDR2 is SYGVKD. CDR3 bases: TGTGCCATCAGTGGGGGGGACAGGGGGGCCGAAGCTTTCTTT. This encodes CAISGGDRGAEAFF.

The rearrangement joins TRBV20-1 to TRBJ1-2; 8 bases match TRBD1. Germline values: CDR1 DFQATT, CDR2 SNEGSKA (reference sequence). The length of the CDR3 is 19 residues. Trimming cost V 2 bases and J 0 bases; bases outside gene matches: 17. CDR3 DNA: TGCAGTGCTAGATCCCTACAGGGGGAAACGAGCGGTACTAACTATGGCTACACCTTC. This codes for CSARSLQGETSGTNYGYTF.